This TCR beta chain came from a study of T-cell reconstitution after alpha-beta-depleted transplantation in children. Using unique molecular identifiers, the investigators prepared the TCRbeta library. TCRdb analysed the PCR reads with MiXCR anew, one entry per CDR3 protein. The profile shows over 550,000 distinct CDR3 sequences, about 10% of them singletons. The CDR3 has 14 residues. Germline CDR1 reads SGDLS; CDR2 reads YYNGEE. Trimming stripped 3 bases from V and 10 bases from J, with 14 bases between. This clonotype originated in a human donor who donated a stem cell graft to a child with acute myeloid leukemia. V and J are TRBV9 and TRBJ1-6; a possible D gene is TRBD1 (6 bases). The source was PBMCs from the stem cell graft donor, collected from the stem cell graft. CDR3 amino acids: CASSAQGFNSPLHF. CDR3 nucleotides: TGTGCCAGCAGCGCCCAGGGGTTTAACTCACCCCTCCACTTT.